This TCR beta chain is drawn from a study of regulatory dendritic cells for organ transplantation. Study overall: Regulatory dendritic cells came from monocytes given vitamin D3 and IL-10. Findings and caveats of the study: Memory CD8+ T cells were the most oligoclonal; naive cells were highly diverse.

Sorted subsets were CFSE-labeled and cultured roughly 5 days with allogeneic dendritic cells. TCRdb keeps only in-frame clones here, not all; method: immunoSEQ multiplex PCR. The table records 20,000 to 25,000 clones, approximately 83% of them present only once. The CDR3 is 12 amino acids. V shed 4 bases and J shed 1 base, with 4 bases lying between them. The germline V gene has CDR1 SGHNT and CDR2 YYREEE (reference sequence). Regarding this clone: Its antigen remains unidentified.

The TCR comes from a human donor in good health. Specimen: naive CD4+ T cells from blood cultured with dendritic cells. Subset: CD45RA+ naive T cells. The chain links TRBV5-4 to TRBJ2-3; D call uncertain. CDR3 sequence (DNA): TGTGCCAGCAGCCGAGGCACAGATACGCAGTATTTT. The encoded protein is CASSRGTDTQYF.